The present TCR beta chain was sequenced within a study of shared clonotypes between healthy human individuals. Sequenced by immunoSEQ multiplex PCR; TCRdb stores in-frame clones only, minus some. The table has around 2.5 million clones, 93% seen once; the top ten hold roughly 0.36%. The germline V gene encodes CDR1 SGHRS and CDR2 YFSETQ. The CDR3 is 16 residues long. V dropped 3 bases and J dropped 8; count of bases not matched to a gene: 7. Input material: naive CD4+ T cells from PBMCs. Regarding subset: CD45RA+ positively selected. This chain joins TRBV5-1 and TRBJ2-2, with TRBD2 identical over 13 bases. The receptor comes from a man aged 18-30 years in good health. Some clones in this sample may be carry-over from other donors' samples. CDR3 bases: TGCGCCAGCAGCTGGGGACTAGCGGGATCGTCGGGGGAGCTGTTTTTT. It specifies CASSWGLAGSSGELFF. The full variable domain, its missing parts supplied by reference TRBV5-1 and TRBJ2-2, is KAGVTQTPRYLIKTRGQQVTLSCSPISGHRSVSWYQQTPGQGLQFLFEYFSETQRNKGNFPGRFSGRQFSNSRSEMNVSTLELGDSALYLCASSWGLAGSSGELFFGEGSRLTVL.